This section outlines one T cell receptor beta chain sequence together with its context. Its cognate antigen is unknown. The sample is drawn from a study of Ad26.COV2.S vaccination and SARS-CoV-2 variants. Findings of the study overall: The TCR breadth and depth analyses may have understated or missed part of the total T cell responses.

Treatment reported: over 15 received Ad26.COV2.S at low or high dose, single or two shots; 5 received placebo; per-sample allocation not given. Each sample was drawn 63 days after the first injection (of vaccine or placebo). Germline V gene lookup returns CDR1 MNHNY and CDR2 SVGAGI (reference sequence). The CDR3 loop spans 15 amino acids. V lost 0 bases, J lost 3 bases, and 12 bases lay in between. The table came from immunoSEQ multiplex PCR; TCRdb's copy has only in-frame clones and leaves some out. Here the sample spans a few hundred thousand clones, 83% being singletons. This TCR derives from a person between 18 and 65 years old who received the Ad26.COV2.S COVID-19 vaccine or a placebo. The sequencing used peripheral blood, collected in a trial of Ad26.COV2.S vaccine versus placebo. This sequence joins TRBV6-6 and TRBJ2-7; perhaps TRBD2 as D (6 bases). In nucleotides, the CDR3 is TGTGCCAGCAGTTACTCCGGGACTCCTAACTACGAGCAGTACTTC. Amino acids: CASSYSGTPNYEQYF.